The clone carrying this T cell receptor (beta chain) occurred many times. Tagging with unique molecular identifiers was applied to individual cDNA molecules. TCRdb re-analysed the 5' RACE reads in MiXCR, keeping a single row per CDR3 protein. The top ten clones hold roughly 3.7% of a sample with 70,000 or so distinct CDR3 sequences, over 3.5% of them seen once. The sample comes from a study of early T cells in non-severe SARS-CoV-2 infection. Overall study: Sequencing input comprised bulk RNA from unsorted whole blood; chain pairing was not available.

Trimming cost V 2 bases and J 2 bases, with 12 bases left between them. This CDR3 is 14 amino acids long. The germline gives CDR1 DFQATT, CDR2 SNEGSKA (reference sequence). The starting material was whole blood, obtained at baseline. This chain uses TRBV20-1 with TRBJ1-1, with D perhaps TRBD1 (5 bases). The TCR originated in an adult who was a healthcare worker with PCR-confirmed SARS-CoV-2 infection or an uninfected control (not recorded which). The donor label of this sample is uncertain. The CDR3 loop reads CSARRAGANTEAFF. Written as DNA, the CDR3 is TGCAGTGCTAGACGGGCTGGGGCCAACACTGAAGCTTTCTTT.